This is a list of T cell receptor beta chains from one sample in a study of CD8 T cells in Susac syndrome. TCRdb ran MiXCR on the immunoSEQ multiplex PCR reads and lists one entry per CDR3 protein. The table lists about 80,000 distinct CDR3 sequences, approximately 95% of them singletons. The material sequenced was CD8+ T cells from PBMCs. The receptors originated from a human donor with Susac syndrome. The CDR3 runs from the conserved cysteine through the conserved F or W. Fields, in order: CDR3 DNA, CDR3 protein, clone size, V gene, J gene, D gene. The D gene is left open where the match is weak. The size field is filled for only some rows; it gives once, few, many or a size class.

CDR3nt: TGTGCCAGCAGCTTCCCTCGGGGCCCGGCGGACTATGGCTACACCTTC; CDR3aa: CASSFPRGPADYGYTF; abundance: NA; v_gene: TRBV7-9; j_gene: TRBJ1-2; d_gene: NA
CDR3nt: TGTGCCAGCAGCTTTTGGGAGGGTGACTATGGCTACACCTTC; CDR3aa: CASSFWEGDYGYTF; abundance: NA; v_gene: TRBV5-6; j_gene: TRBJ1-2; d_gene: NA
CDR3nt: TGTGCCAGTAGTATAGATACAGGGACGGCGGTGAATGAGCAGTTCTTC; CDR3aa: CASSIDTGTAVNEQFF; abundance: NA; v_gene: TRBV19; j_gene: TRBJ2-1; d_gene: NA
CDR3nt: TGTGCCAGCAGCTACCTGACTAGCGGGGGGATTGCAGATACGCAGTATTTT; CDR3aa: CASSYLTSGGIADTQYF; abundance: once; v_gene: TRBV5-6; j_gene: TRBJ2-3; d_gene: TRBD2
CDR3nt: TGTGCCAGCAGACTATCCGGGGAAAAACTGTTTTTT; CDR3aa: CASRLSGEKLFF; abundance: NA; v_gene: TRBV7-9; j_gene: TRBJ1-4; d_gene: NA
CDR3nt: TGTGCCAGTAGTATGGACGGGGAGTCGGCCCTCCACTTT; CDR3aa: CASSMDGESALHF; abundance: NA; v_gene: TRBV19; j_gene: TRBJ1-6; d_gene: NA
CDR3nt: TGCAGTGCTAGGAATTCCGGGACTTCGCAAAATGGCTACACCTTC; CDR3aa: CSARNSGTSQNGYTF; abundance: NA; v_gene: TRBV20-1; j_gene: TRBJ1-2; d_gene: NA
CDR3nt: TGTGCCAGCAGTGACTCGGACACCGGGGAGCTGTTTTTT; CDR3aa: CASSDSDTGELFF; abundance: few; v_gene: TRBV6-4; j_gene: TRBJ2-2; d_gene: NA
CDR3nt: TGCAGTGCTAGAGCCCAGCGGGGGAGCGCCTACAATGAGCAGTTCTTC; CDR3aa: CSARAQRGSAYNEQFF; abundance: NA; v_gene: TRBV20-1; j_gene: TRBJ2-1; d_gene: TRBD2
CDR3nt: TGCAGTGCTAACCTATGGGAGGGCCAAGAGACCCAGTACTTC; CDR3aa: CSANLWEGQETQYF; abundance: NA; v_gene: TRBV20-1; j_gene: TRBJ2-5; d_gene: TRBD2